The clone carrying this T cell receptor (beta chain) has just a few counts. Its antigen is unknown. TCRdb reprocessed the 5' RACE reads with MiXCR, giving one entry per CDR3 protein. The sample holds around 310,000 distinct CDR3 sequences, roughly an eighth seen once. The length of the CDR3 is 14 residues. After removal of 1 base from V and 13 bases from J, the junction contained 10 bases not matched to a gene. Germline V gives CDR1 SGHDN, CDR2 FVKESK. The data are from a study of T-cell memory formation after mild COVID-19. Findings and caveats of the study: SARS-CoV-2 specificity of second-wave clones peaking day 37 was unconfirmed.

The chain uses TRBV14 and TRBJ2-1, with TRBD1 identical over 7 bases. The sequenced material came from PBMCs or a T cell subset sorted from them (not recorded which). The source is a man between 18 and 29 years old who had mild COVID-19 (a few samples of this study predate the infection). Cell type and time point are not known. The CDR3 here is CASSQGSDRARQFF. DNA for the CDR3: TGTGCCAGCAGCCAAGGATCCGACAGGGCGCGACAGTTCTTC. Variable domain in full (rest from reference TRBV14 and TRBJ2-1): EAGVTQFPSHSVIEKGQTVTLRCDPISGHDNLYWYRRVMGKEIKFLLHFVKESKQDESGMPNNRFLAERTGGTYSTLKVQPAELEDSGVYFCASSQGSDRARQFFGPGTRLTVL.